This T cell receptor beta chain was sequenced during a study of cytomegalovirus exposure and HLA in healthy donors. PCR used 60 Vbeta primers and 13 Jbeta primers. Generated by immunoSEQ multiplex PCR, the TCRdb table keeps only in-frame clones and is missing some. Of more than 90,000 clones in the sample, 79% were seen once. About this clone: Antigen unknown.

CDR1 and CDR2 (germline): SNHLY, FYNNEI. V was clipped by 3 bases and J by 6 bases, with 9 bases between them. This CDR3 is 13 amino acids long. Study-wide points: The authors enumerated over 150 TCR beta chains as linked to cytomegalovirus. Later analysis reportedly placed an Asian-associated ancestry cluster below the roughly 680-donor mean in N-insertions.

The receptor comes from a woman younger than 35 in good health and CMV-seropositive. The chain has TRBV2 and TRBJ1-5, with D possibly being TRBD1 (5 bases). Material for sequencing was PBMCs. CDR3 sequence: CASSEGGGQPQHF. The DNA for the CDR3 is TGTGCCAGCAGTGAGGGGGGAGGTCAGCCCCAGCATTTT.